The TCR beta chain under discussion was sequenced for a study of cytomegalovirus exposure and HLA in healthy donors. About the research overall: The 100 to 150 validation repertoires matched the roughly 700 first-cohort repertoires in platform, a later analysis reported. Study results and caveats: In vitro data verified a few CMV-associated chains as specific for CMV antigens. The study designated 150 to 200 TCR beta chains cytomegalovirus-associated. The tendency of first-cohort TCR clusters to co-occur in the 110 or so validation repertoires emerged from a later analysis.

The CDR3 is 13 residues long. Germline V CDR1 and CDR2: MGHRA, YSYEKL. V was trimmed by 0 bases and J by 9 bases, leaving 10 bases between them. Assay: immunoSEQ multiplex PCR; the TCRdb copy retains only in-frame clones and omits some. In the table there are around 200,000 clones, about four fifths of which are singletons. With respect to this clone: Its target is unknown.

Specimen: PBMCs. This chain links TRBV4-1 with TRBJ2-3; no definite D call. The clonotype originates from a woman aged 18-29 years in good health and CMV-seropositive. This CDR3 is CASSQDSQRTQYF. CDR3 DNA sequence: TGCGCCAGCAGCCAAGATTCCCAGCGAACGCAGTATTTT.